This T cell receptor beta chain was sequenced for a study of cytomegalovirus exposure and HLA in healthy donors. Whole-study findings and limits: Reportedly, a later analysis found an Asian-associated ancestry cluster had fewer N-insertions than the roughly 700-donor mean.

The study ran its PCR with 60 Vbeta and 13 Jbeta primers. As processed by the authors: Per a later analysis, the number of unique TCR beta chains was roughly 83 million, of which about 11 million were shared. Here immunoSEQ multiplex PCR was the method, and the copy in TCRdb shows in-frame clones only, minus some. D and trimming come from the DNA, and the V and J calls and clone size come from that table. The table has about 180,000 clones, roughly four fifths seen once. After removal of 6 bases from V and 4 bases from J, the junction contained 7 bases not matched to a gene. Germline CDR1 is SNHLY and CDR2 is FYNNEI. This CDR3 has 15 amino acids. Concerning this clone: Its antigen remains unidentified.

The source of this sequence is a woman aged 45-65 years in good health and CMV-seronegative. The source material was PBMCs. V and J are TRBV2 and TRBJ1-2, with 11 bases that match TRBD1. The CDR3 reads CASSIGQGASYGYTF. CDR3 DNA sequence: TGTGCCAGCAGCATTGGACAGGGGGCGAGCTATGGCTACACCTTC.